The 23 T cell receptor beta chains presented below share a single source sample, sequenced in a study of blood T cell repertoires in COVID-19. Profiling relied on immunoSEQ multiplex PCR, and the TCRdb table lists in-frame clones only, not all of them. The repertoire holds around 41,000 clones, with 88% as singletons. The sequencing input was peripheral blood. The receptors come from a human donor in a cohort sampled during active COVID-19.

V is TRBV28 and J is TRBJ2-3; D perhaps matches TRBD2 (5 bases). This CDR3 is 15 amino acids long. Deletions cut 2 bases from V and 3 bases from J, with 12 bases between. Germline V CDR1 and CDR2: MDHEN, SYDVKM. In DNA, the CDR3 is TGTGCCAGCAGTTTAGGTGCGTCGGGAACAGATACGCAGTATTTT. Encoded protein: CASSLGASGTDTQYF.

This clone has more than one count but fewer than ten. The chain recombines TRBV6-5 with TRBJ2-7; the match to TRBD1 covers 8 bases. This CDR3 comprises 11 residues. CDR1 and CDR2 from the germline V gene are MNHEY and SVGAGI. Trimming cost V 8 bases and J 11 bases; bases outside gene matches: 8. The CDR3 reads CASGRGPREYF. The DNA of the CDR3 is TGTGCCAGCGGCAGGGGGCCACGGGAGTACTTC.

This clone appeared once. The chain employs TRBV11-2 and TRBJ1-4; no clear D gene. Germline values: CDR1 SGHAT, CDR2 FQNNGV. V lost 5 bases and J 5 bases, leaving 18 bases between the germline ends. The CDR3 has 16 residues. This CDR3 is CASSPHFGPQNEKLFF. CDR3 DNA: TGTGCCAGCAGCCCGCATTTTGGCCCCCAGAATGAAAAACTGTTTTTT.

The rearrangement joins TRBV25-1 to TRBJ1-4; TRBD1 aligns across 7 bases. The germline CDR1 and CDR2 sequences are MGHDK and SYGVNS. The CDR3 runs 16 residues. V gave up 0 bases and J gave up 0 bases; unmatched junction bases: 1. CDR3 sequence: CASSEYGTATNEKLFF. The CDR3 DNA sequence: TGTGCCAGCAGTGAATACGGGACAGCAACTAATGAAAAACTGTTTTTT.

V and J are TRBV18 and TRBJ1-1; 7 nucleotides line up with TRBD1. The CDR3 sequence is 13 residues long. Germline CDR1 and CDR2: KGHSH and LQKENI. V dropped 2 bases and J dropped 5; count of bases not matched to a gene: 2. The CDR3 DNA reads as TGTGCCAGCTCACCATCCAGGGGGACTGAAGCTTTCTTT. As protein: CASSPSRGTEAFF. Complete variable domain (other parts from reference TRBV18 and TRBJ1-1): NAGVMQNPRHLVRRRGQEARLRCSPMKGHSHVYWYRQLPEEGLKFMVYLQKENIIDESGMPKERFSAEFPKEGPSILRIQQVVRGDSAAYFCASSPSRGTEAFFGQGTRLTVV.

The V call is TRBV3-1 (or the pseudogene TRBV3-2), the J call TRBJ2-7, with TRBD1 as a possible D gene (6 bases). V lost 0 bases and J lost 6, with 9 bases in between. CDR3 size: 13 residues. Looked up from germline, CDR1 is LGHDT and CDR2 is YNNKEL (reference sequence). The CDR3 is CASSQDLRGEQYF. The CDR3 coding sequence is TGTGCCAGCAGCCAAGATCTCAGGGGCGAGCAGTACTTC.

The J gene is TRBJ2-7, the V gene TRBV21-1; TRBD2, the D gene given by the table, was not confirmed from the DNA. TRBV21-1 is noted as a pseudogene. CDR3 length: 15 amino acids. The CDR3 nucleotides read TGTGCCAGCAGGTACCGGGACTTACACTCCTACGAGCAGTACTTC. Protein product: CASRYRDLHSYEQYF.

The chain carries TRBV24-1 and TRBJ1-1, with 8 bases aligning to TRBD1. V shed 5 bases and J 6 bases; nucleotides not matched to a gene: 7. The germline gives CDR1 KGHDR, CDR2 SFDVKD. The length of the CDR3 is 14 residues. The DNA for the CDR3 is TGTGCCACCAGTGCCAACAGGGGGGAGGCTGAAGCTTTCTTT. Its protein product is CATSANRGEAEAFF.

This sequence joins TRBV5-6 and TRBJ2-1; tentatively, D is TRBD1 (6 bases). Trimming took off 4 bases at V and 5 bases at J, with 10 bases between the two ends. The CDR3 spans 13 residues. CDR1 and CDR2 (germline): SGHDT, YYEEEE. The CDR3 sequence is CASSLDSDNEQFF. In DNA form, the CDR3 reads TGTGCCAGCAGCCTGGACAGTGACAATGAGCAGTTCTTC.

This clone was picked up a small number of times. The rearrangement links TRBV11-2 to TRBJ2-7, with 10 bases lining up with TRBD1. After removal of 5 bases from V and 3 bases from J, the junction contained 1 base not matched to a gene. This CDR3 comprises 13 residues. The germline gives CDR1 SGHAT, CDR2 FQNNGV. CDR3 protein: CASSRDRGYEQYF. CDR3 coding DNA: TGTGCCAGCAGCCGGGACAGGGGCTACGAGCAGTACTTC.

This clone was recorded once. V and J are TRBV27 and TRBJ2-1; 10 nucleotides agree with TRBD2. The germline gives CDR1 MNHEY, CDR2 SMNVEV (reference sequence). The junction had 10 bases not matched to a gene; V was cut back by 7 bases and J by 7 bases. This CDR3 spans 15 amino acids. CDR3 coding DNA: TGTGCCAGCACGAAAGCGGGAGGGAAAACGAATGAGCAGTTCTTC. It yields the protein CASTKAGGKTNEQFF.

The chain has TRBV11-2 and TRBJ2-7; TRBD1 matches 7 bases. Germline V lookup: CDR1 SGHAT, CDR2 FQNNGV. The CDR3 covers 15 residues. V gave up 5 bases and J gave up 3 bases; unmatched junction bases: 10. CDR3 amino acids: CASSLTGTDFYEQYF. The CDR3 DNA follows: TGTGCCAGCAGCCTAACCGGGACAGACTTCTACGAGCAGTACTTC.

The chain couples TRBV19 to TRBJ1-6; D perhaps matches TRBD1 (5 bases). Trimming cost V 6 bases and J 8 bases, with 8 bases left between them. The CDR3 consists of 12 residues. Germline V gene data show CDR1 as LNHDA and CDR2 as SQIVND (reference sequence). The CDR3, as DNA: TGTGCCAGTAGCCCGGGGGATTCACCCCTCCACTTT. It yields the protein CASSPGDSPLHF.

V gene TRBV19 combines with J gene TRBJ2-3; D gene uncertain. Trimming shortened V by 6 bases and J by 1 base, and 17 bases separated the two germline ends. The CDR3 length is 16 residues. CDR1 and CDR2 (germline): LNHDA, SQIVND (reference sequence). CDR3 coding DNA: TGTGCCAGTAGGACCACCGGAGTACCCGGCACAGATACGCAGTATTTT. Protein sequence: CASRTTGVPGTDTQYF.

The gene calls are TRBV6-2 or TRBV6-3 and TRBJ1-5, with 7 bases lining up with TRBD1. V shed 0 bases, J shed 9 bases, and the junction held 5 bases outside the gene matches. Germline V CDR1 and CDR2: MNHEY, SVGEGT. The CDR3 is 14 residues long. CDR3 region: CASSYSGTARPQHF. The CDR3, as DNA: TGTGCCAGCAGTTACTCCGGGACAGCCAGGCCCCAGCATTTT.

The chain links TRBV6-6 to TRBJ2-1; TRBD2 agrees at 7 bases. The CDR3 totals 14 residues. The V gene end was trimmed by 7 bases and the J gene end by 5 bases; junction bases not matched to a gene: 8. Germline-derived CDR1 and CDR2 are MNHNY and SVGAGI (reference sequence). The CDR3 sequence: CASTLSGTNNEQFF. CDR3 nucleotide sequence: TGTGCCAGCACTCTCAGCGGGACCAACAATGAGCAGTTCTTC.

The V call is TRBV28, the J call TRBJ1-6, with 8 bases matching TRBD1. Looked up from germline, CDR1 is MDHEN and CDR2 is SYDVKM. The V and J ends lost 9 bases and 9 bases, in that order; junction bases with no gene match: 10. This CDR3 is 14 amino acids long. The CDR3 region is CASTGGQMSSPLHF. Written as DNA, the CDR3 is TGTGCCAGTACAGGGGGACAGATGAGTTCACCCCTCCACTTT.

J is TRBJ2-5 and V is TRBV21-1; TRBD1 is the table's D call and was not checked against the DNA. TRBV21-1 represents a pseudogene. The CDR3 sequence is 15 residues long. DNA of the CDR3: TGTGCCAGCAGTATGGGCAGGGGCCGGCAAGAGACCCAGTACTTC. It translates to CASSMGRGRQETQYF.

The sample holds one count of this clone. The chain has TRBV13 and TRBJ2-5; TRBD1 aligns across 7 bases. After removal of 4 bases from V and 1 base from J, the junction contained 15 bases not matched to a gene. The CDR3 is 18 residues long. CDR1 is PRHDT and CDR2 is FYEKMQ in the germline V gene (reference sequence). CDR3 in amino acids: CASSSGQVNYLGQETQYF. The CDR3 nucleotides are TGTGCCAGCAGCTCCGGACAGGTCAACTACCTGGGCCAAGAGACCCAGTACTTC.

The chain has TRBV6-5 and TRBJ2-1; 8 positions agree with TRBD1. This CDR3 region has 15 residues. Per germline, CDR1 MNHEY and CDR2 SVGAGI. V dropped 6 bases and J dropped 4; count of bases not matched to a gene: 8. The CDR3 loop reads CASSRTGIGYNEQFF. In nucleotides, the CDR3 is TGTGCCAGCAGCCGGACAGGGATTGGTTACAATGAGCAGTTCTTC.

CDR3 in amino acids: CAWSVGGVNEQFF. DNA of the CDR3: TGTGCCTGGAGTGTAGGGGGGGTAAATGAGCAGTTCTTC. The rearrangement uses TRBV30 and TRBJ2-1; D is perhaps TRBD2 (7 bases). Germline assignment: CDR1 GTSNPN and CDR2 SVGIG (reference sequence). V was pared by 0 bases and J by 7 bases, with 10 bases between. This CDR3 is 13 amino acids long.

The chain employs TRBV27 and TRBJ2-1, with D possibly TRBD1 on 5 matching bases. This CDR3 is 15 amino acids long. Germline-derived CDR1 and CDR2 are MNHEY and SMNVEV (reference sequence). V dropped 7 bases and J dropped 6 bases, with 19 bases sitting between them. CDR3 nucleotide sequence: TGTGCCAGCACCGAACTTGGCAGGGCGAGCAATGAGCAGTTCTTC. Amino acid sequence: CASTELGRASNEQFF.

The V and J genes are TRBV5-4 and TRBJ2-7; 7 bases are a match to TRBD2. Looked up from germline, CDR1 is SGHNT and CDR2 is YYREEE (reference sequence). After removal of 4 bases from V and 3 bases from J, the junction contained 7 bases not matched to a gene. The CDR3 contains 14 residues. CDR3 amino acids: CASSPAGELYEQYF. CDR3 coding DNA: TGTGCCAGCAGCCCCGCGGGGGAACTCTACGAGCAGTACTTC.